This entry is about one T cell receptor beta chain. Its target is not known. These data come from a study of vaccination and CD4 T cells after COVID-19. Per germline, CDR1 SGHAT and CDR2 FQDESV (reference sequence). V gave up 1 base and J gave up 5 bases, with 14 bases separating them. The CDR3 has 15 residues. The treatment here: roughly ten-day PBMC culture with coronavirus spike peptide pools or control peptides (ViraFEST assay). Each well held more than 1.5 million PBMCs in IL-2 (about 9.3 IU/ml) medium with approximately 9.2 ug/ml peptide pools. Study-wide results and caveats: Vaccine-specific clones numbering 304 of 307 showed spike mono-reactivity in convalescent patients.

The assay that was used to sequence DNA from cultured CD4+ T cells was the Oncomine TCR Beta short-read assay. TCRdb re-derived calls from the PCR reads in MiXCR, one entry per CDR3 protein. The table includes 9,500 to 12,000 distinct CDR3 sequences, less than 65% detected once. This sequence was found in a human donor who had recovered from COVID-19. The rearrangement links TRBV11-1 to TRBJ2-5, with D uncertain. Sequencing input: CD4+ T cells from blood, cultured in vitro. CDR3 DNA sequence: TGTGCCAGCAGCTTAGGGGGTTTTGGGCCCGAGACCCAGTACTTC. Translated, it gives CASSLGGFGPETQYF. Filled out from reference TRBV11-1 and TRBJ2-5, the complete variable domain reads EAEVAQSPRYKITEKSQAVAFWCDPISGHATLYWYRQILGQGPELLVQFQDESVVDDSQLPKDRFSAERLKGVDSTLKIQPAELGDSAMYLCASSLGGFGPETQYFGPGTRLLVL.